This TCR beta chain was observed in a study of blood T cell repertoires in COVID-19. Study-wide background: Acute and convalescent COVID-19 specimens originated in the United States, Italy and Spain. The cDNA or gDNA used as material had been derived from T cells, B-cell-depleted T cells, or PBMCs.

Germline trimming cut 8 bases from V and 6 bases from J; bases unmatched to any gene: 5. Germline CDR1 is MNHEY and CDR2 is SVGAGI. CDR3 length: 12 residues. Per the original data handling: The authors estimated nucleated cell counts from reference gene primer amplification. The assay was immunoSEQ multiplex PCR, and TCRdb's table has in-frame clones only and misses some. V and J calls and clone size come straight from that table; D and trimming were deduced from the DNA. Among 230,000 or so clones, roughly 89% were seen once, and the ten largest hold approximately 5%. This clone was recorded only once.

Material for sequencing was peripheral blood. The gene calls are TRBV6-5 and TRBJ1-2; 8 nucleotides line up with TRBD1. This TCR came from a woman aged 40-49 years who had recovered from COVID-19. The CDR3 here is CASQDRADGYTF. Written as DNA, the CDR3 is TGTGCCAGCCAGGACAGGGCCGATGGCTACACCTTC.